The entry that follows covers one T cell receptor beta chain sequence. Its antigen is unidentified. The CDR3 runs 20 residues. The record originates from a study of CXCR3-negative and CXCR3-positive naive CD8 T cells. Across the whole study: With about 1.5 +/- 0.3 million reads per library, the TRB reads numbered around 130 million in total. The study's findings and limits: Against CXCR3-negative naive cells, CXCR3-positive naive cells showed more hydrophobic TRB CDR3s. Memory, not naive, CXCR3-negative and CXCR3-positive cells differed in TRBV-TRBJ usage.

Triplicate 300,000-cell sorts were made of each CD8+ T cell subset. Cells that were CD45RO-CCR7+CD27+CD95- constituted naive CD8+ T cells. Carrying UMI labels, the TRB cDNA libraries were prepared through 5' RACE. TCRdb re-called the 5' RACE reads, yielding one record per CDR3 amino acid sequence without DNA. The sample has 80,000 to 100,000 distinct CDR3 sequences. V usage is TRBV21-1 and J usage is TRBJ2-3. TRBV21-1 corresponds to a pseudogene. The sample was naive CXCR3+ CD8+ T cells from blood. Indicated subset: CD45RO-CCR7+CD27+CD95- naive CD8+ T cells expressing CXCR3 (TNR3+). This TCR derives from a human donor in good health. Some clones in this sample may be carry-over from other donors' samples. The CDR3 region is CASSNSRRLMRARSPDTQYF.